The source of this T cell receptor (beta chain) is a study of CD8 T cells in ankylosing spondylitis. General study points: Disease-linked clones were reportedly significantly enriched in matched ankylosing spondylitis synovial fluid. Some motif variants had been reported before (in reactive arthritis synovial fluid and blood). What appeared characteristic of ankylosing spondylitis blood was a TCR beta motif of 7 or 8 highly homologous variants.

Library preparation for TCR beta used quantitative 5'-RACE with molecular barcodes. TCRdb reanalysed the 5' RACE reads using MiXCR and keeps one entry per CDR3 protein. The sample shows about 340,000 distinct CDR3 sequences, around 15% of them seen only once. As concerns this clonotype: As yet, its antigen is unknown.

The CDR3 consists of 15 residues. Germline lookup yields CDR1 SEHNR and CDR2 FQNEAQ (reference sequence). V shed 1 base and J shed 2 bases, with 10 bases lying between them. The chain carries TRBV7-9 and TRBJ2-3; D may be TRBD1 (5 bases). What was sequenced was blood, either unsorted or a sorted T cell fraction (not recorded which). This clonotype originated in a male donor with ankylosing spondylitis or in good health (not recorded which). The CDR3 nucleotides are TGTGCCAGCAGCTTAGGGGGCGCTTTCACAGATACGCAGTATTTT. Translation gives CASSLGGAFTDTQYF.